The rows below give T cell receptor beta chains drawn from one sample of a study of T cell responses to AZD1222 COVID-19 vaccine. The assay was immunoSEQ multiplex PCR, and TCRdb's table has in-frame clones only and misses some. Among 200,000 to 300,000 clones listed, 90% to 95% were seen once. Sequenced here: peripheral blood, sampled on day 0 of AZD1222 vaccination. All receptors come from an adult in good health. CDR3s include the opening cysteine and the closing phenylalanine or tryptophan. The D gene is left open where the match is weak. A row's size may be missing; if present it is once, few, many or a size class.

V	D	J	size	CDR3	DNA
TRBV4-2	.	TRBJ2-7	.	CASSQTEGGWEQYF	TGTGCCAGCAGCCAAACCGAGGGGGGGTGGGAGCAGTACTTC
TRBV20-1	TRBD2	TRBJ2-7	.	CSASPGGIRIEQYF	TGCAGTGCTAGTCCGGGGGGGATTCGTATCGAGCAGTACTTC
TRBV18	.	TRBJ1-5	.	CASSQLSGRSNQPQHF	TGTGCCAGCTCACAACTTTCGGGGCGAAGCAATCAGCCCCAGCATTTT
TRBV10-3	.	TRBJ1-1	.	CAISDPHTRNTEAFF	TGTGCCATCAGTGATCCCCACACCAGGAACACTGAAGCTTTCTTT
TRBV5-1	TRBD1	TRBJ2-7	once	CASSPGQASYEQYF	TGCGCCAGCAGCCCAGGACAGGCCTCCTACGAGCAGTACTTC
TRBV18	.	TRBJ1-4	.	CASSQRQASEKLFF	TGTGCCAGCTCACAACGACAGGCCAGTGAAAAACTGTTTTTT
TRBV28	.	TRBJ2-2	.	CASSLGRWGANTGELFF	TGTGCCAGCAGCCTCGGCAGGTGGGGTGCGAACACCGGGGAGCTGTTTTTT
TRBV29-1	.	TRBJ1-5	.	CSVAENSNQPQHF	TGCAGCGTTGCAGAGAATAGCAATCAGCCCCAGCATTTT
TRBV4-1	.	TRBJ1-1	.	CASSQEKAGGSEAFF	TGCGCCAGCAGCCAAGAGAAGGCGGGGGGCAGTGAAGCTTTCTTT
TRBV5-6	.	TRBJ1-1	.	CASSPGGPRETEAFF	TGTGCCAGCAGCCCTGGGGGCCCCAGGGAAACTGAAGCTTTCTTT
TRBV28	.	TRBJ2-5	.	CASSLEGQETQYF	TGTGCCAGCAGTTTAGAGGGTCAAGAGACCCAGTACTTC
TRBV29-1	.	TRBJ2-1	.	CSVEGGSSYNEQFF	TGCAGCGTTGAAGGAGGAAGCTCCTACAATGAGCAGTTCTTC
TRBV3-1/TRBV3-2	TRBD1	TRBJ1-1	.	CASSPSQGEGTEAFF	TGTGCCAGCAGCCCCTCACAGGGGGAGGGGACTGAAGCTTTCTTT
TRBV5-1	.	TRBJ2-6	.	CASSLATSGANVLTF	TGCGCCAGCAGCTTGGCTACCTCTGGGGCCAACGTCCTGACTTTC
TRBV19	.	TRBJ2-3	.	CASRATSRYTDTQYF	TGTGCCAGTAGGGCGACTAGTCGTTACACAGATACGCAGTATTTT
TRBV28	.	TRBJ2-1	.	CAVGGGNEQFF	TGTGCCGTCGGCGGAGGCAATGAGCAGTTCTTC
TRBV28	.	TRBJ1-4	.	CATSTAQTNEKLFF	TGTGCCACCTCGACCGCCCAAACTAATGAAAAACTGTTTTTT
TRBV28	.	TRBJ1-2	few	CASSLRANGYTF	TGTGCCAGCAGTTTACGTGCAAATGGCTACACCTTC
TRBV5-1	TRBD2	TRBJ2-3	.	CASSKGTSGRGDTQYF	TGCGCCAGCAGCAAAGGGACTAGCGGGCGGGGAGATACGCAGTATTTT
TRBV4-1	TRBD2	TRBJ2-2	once	CASSQLLAGVNAGELFF	TGCGCCAGCAGCCAACTACTAGCGGGAGTTAATGCCGGGGAGCTGTTTTTT
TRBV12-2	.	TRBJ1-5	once	CASRSRTGTGYWTGNQPQHF	TGTGCAAGTCGCTCAAGAACCGGGACAGGGTATTGGACCGGCAATCAGCCCCAGCATTTT
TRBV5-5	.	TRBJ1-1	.	CASSLVVSTNTEAFF	TGTGCCAGCAGCTTGGTCGTCAGTACGAACACTGAAGCTTTCTTT
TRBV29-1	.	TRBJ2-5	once	CSVEDRQQETQYF	TGCAGCGTTGAAGATCGACAGCAAGAGACCCAGTACTTC
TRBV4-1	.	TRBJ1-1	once	CASSQTPGLGAFF	TGCGCCAGCAGCCAAACACCGGGACTGGGGGCTTTCTTT
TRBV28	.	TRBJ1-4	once	CASSRARGAGAEKLFF	TGTGCCAGCAGCCGAGCCAGGGGAGCGGGAGCAGAAAAACTGTTTTTT
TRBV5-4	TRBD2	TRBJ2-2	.	CASSPTSGSGTGELFF	TGTGCCAGCAGCCCGACTAGCGGGAGTGGCACCGGGGAGCTGTTTTTT
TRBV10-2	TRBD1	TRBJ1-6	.	CASSEAGGYSPLHF	TGCGCCAGCAGTGAAGCAGGGGGCTATTCACCCCTCCACTTT
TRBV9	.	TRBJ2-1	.	CASSVEGRGIYNEQFF	TGTGCCAGCAGCGTAGAAGGCAGGGGTATCTACAATGAGCAGTTCTTC
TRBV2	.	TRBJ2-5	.	CASSETQYF	TGTGCCAGCAGTGAGACCCAGTACTTC
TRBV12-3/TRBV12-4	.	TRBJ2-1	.	CASSWGLLDEQFF	TGTGCCAGCAGTTGGGGACTTTTGGATGAGCAGTTCTTC
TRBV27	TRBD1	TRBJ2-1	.	CASFSTRGSNEQFF	TGTGCCAGCTTTTCGACCAGGGGGAGCAATGAGCAGTTCTTC
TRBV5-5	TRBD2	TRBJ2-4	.	CASSLVPVTSGVNIQYF	TGTGCCAGCAGCTTGGTCCCAGTGACTAGCGGGGTAAACATTCAGTACTTC
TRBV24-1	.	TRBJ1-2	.	CATSDRTDRGYTF	TGTGCCACCAGTGACAGGACAGATCGGGGCTACACCTTC
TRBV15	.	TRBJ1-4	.	CATSTDRGSNEKLFF	TGTGCCACCAGTACCGACCGGGGCTCTAATGAAAAACTGTTTTTT
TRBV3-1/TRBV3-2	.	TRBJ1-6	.	CASSAGAYNSPLHF	TGTGCCAGCAGCGCCGGGGCCTATAATTCACCCCTCCACTTT
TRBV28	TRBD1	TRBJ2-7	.	CASRRRDRVVGYEQYF	TGTGCCAGCAGGCGCCGGGACAGGGTGGTCGGTTACGAGCAGTACTTC
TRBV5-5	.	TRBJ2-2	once	CASSPRQNGELFF	TGTGCCAGCAGCCCACGGCAAAACGGGGAGCTGTTTTTT
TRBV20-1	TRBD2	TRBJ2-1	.	CSASSTSGRAHEQFF	TGCAGTGCTAGTTCCACTAGCGGGAGAGCGCATGAGCAGTTCTTC
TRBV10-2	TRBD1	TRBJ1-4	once	CASSPDREGEKLFF	TGCGCCAGCAGCCCGGACAGGGAAGGGGAAAAACTGTTTTTT
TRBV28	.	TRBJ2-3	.	CASSTSGYTDTQYF	TGTGCCAGCAGTACAAGTGGCTACACAGATACGCAGTATTTT
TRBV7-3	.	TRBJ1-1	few	CASSLARTTEAFF	TGTGCCAGCAGCTTAGCACGGACGACTGAAGCTTTCTTT
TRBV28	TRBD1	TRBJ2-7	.	CASNEGRGFEQYF	TGTGCCAGCAATGAGGGCAGGGGGTTCGAGCAGTACTTC
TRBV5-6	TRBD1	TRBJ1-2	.	CASSPTGGYIYGYTF	TGTGCCAGCAGCCCGACAGGGGGCTATATCTATGGCTACACCTTC
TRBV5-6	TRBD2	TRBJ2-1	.	CASSLAYREGQGYNEQFF	TGTGCCAGCAGCTTGGCCTACCGGGAGGGCCAGGGGTACAATGAGCAGTTCTTC
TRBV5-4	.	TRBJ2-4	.	CASGPGLAKNIQYF	TGTGCCAGCGGCCCCGGACTAGCCAAAAACATTCAGTACTTC
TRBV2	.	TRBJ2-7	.	CASSDRGPSYEQYF	TGTGCCAGCAGTGACAGGGGACCGTCCTACGAGCAGTACTTC
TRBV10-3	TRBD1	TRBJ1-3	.	CAIKEGAAGNTIYF	TGTGCCATTAAGGAGGGGGCGGCTGGAAACACCATATATTTT
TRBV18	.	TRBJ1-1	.	CASSPPGQQMNTEAFF	TGTGCCAGCTCACCTCCAGGACAGCAAATGAACACTGAAGCTTTCTTT
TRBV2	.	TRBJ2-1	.	CASSVTGTYNEQFF	TGTGCCAGCAGTGTAACTGGAACCTACAATGAGCAGTTCTTC
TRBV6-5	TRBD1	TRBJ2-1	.	CASSSTPTGGYNEQFF	TGTGCCAGCAGTTCTACACCGACAGGGGGCTACAATGAGCAGTTCTTC
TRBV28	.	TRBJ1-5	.	CASSFPLRNQPQHF	TGTGCCAGCAGTTTTCCCCTTCGCAATCAGCCCCAGCATTTT
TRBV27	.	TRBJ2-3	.	CASSFIPGEGDTQYF	TGTGCCAGCAGTTTTATACCTGGGGAAGGCGATACGCAGTATTTT
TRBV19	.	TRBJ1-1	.	CASSIVVGTEAFF	TGTGCCAGTAGTATAGTAGTCGGCACTGAAGCTTTCTTT
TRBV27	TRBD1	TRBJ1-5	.	CASSWTGTGGNQPQHF	TGTGCCAGCAGCTGGACCGGGACAGGAGGCAATCAGCCCCAGCATTTT
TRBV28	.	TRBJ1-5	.	CASRDTFNQPQHF	TGTGCCAGCAGAGACACCTTCAATCAGCCCCAGCATTTT
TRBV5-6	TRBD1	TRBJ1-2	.	CASSLKTGNGYTF	TGTGCCAGCAGCTTGAAGACAGGGAATGGCTACACCTTC
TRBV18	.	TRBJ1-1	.	CASSPQSGSRMVNTEAFF	TGTGCCAGCTCACCACAGTCGGGTAGTAGGATGGTGAACACTGAAGCTTTCTTT
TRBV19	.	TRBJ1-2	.	CASSPTLDHNYGYTF	TGTGCCAGTAGTCCCACGCTAGATCATAACTATGGCTACACCTTC
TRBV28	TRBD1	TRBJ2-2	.	CASSYRTGIGGELFF	TGTGCCAGCAGTTATAGGACAGGGATCGGCGGGGAGCTGTTTTTT
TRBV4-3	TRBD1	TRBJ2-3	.	CASSHPGQGADTQYF	TGCGCCAGCAGCCATCCGGGACAGGGAGCAGATACGCAGTATTTT